This T cell receptor (beta chain) comes out of a study of blood T cell repertoires in COVID-19. Original handling: Counts of nucleated cells, estimated from reference gene primer amplification, were obtained. Profiling relied on immunoSEQ multiplex PCR, and the TCRdb table lists in-frame clones only, not all of them. That table gives V, J and clone size, and the DNA gave D and trimming. The sample carries 200,000 to 250,000 clones, around 87% recorded once. V lost 4 bases and J lost 3; bases outside the gene matches: 4. The CDR3 sequence is 16 residues long. Germline CDR1 and CDR2: SGDLS and YYNGEE. This chain joins TRBV9 and TRBJ2-1, with TRBD2 matching over 13 bases. This receptor was identified in a woman in her thirties who had recovered from COVID-19. Sequenced material: peripheral blood. The CDR3, as DNA: TGTGCCAGCAGCCCTCGACTAGCGGGGGGCTACAATGAGCAGTTCTTC. It specifies CASSPRLAGGYNEQFF.